Shown below are 31 T cell receptor beta chains from a single sample sequenced in a study of T cell responses to AZD1222 COVID-19 vaccine. Sequencing used immunoSEQ multiplex PCR; TCRdb keeps in-frame clones, though not all of them. This sample has over 140,000 clones; 80% to 95% occur once, and the top ten carry 3.6%. Sample: peripheral blood, taken 28 days after the second AZD1222 dose. The receptors come from an adult who received the AZD1222 COVID-19 vaccine.

The chain carries TRBV29-1 and TRBJ1-1; the D gene is possibly TRBD1 (6 bases). There are 11 residues in the CDR3. With 1 base removed from V and 7 bases from J, the gap between germline ends came to 7 bases. CDR1 is SQVTM and CDR2 is ANQGSEA in the germline V gene. Here the CDR3 reads CSVEGTVEAFF. Here the CDR3 DNA reads TGCAGCGTTGAAGGGACAGTTGAAGCTTTCTTT.

This clone appeared a single time. V is TRBV9 and J is TRBJ2-3; 11 positions agree with TRBD2. Germline V CDR1 and CDR2: SGDLS, YYNGEE. The V and J ends lost 4 bases and 5 bases, in that order; junction bases with no gene match: 9. The CDR3 contains 16 residues. CDR3 protein: CASSPTALAGGDTQYF. In nucleotides, the CDR3 is TGTGCCAGCAGCCCGACGGCTCTAGCGGGAGGAGATACGCAGTATTTT.

This clone was detected only once. V and J are TRBV2 and TRBJ2-7; tentative D call: TRBD1 (5 bases). This CDR3 is 15 amino acids long. The V gene lost 5 bases and the J gene lost 4 bases, with 18 bases spanning the gap. Germline V gene data show CDR1 as SNHLY and CDR2 as FYNNEI. The CDR3 nucleotides read TGTGCCAGCAGTAAGACAGAGTCTAATATTTACGAGCAGTACTTC. This gives the protein CASSKTESNIYEQYF.

The chain has TRBV6-5 and TRBJ1-4; TRBD1 might be the D (5 bases). The CDR3 contains 15 residues. Germline CDR1 reads MNHEY; CDR2 reads SVGAGI. V was shortened by 0 bases and J by 4 bases, with 9 bases between the two germline ends. The CDR3 DNA reads TGTGCCAGCAGTTACTCGGGGGATAATAATGAAAAACTGTTTTTT. This translates into CASSYSGDNNEKLFF.

Comment on this clone: An end of the junction differs from the germline gene, which may be a read error. The rearrangement joins TRBV11-2 to TRBJ2-2; perhaps TRBD1 as D (6 bases). The CDR3 consists of 13 residues. Per germline, CDR1 SGHAT and CDR2 FQNNGV. The CDR3 region is CASSVDRTGELFF. DNA for the CDR3: TGTGCCAGCAGCGTAGACAGGACCGGGGAGCTGTTTTTT.

The rearrangement joins TRBV2 to TRBJ2-3, with 7 bases fitting TRBD2. The J segment lost 6 bases and the V segment lost 5 bases, leaving 5 bases of the junction unmatched. The germline gives CDR1 SNHLY, CDR2 FYNNEI. The CDR3 loop spans 13 amino acids. CDR3 nucleotide sequence: TGTGCCAGCAGTCGGGACTACATGGATACGCAGTATTTT. It is translated as CASSRDYMDTQYF.

Only a few counts were recorded for this clone. The V and J genes are TRBV30 and TRBJ1-2; D is undetermined. The length of the CDR3 is 13 residues. V lost 0 bases and J 7 bases, leaving 12 bases between the germline ends. Germline V lookup: CDR1 GTSNPN, CDR2 SVGIG (reference sequence). CDR3 bases: TGTGCCTGGAGTGTACGTAAAAGGTCTGGCTACACCTTC. Residues: CAWSVRKRSGYTF.

The V and J genes are TRBV18 and TRBJ1-5; no reliable D call. The germline V gene has CDR1 KGHSH and CDR2 LQKENI. This CDR3 region has 14 residues. V was pared by 0 bases and J by 7 bases, with 10 bases between. In DNA form, the CDR3 reads TGTGCCAGCTCACCACCGGGAGACACCCAGCCCCAGCATTTT. This codes for CASSPPGDTQPQHF.

The V and J genes are TRBV28 and TRBJ1-5; the D is unclear. This CDR3 has 14 amino acids. Looked up from germline, CDR1 is MDHEN and CDR2 is SYDVKM. With 8 bases removed from V and 2 bases from J, the gap between germline ends came to 13 bases. For the CDR3, the DNA is TGTGCCAGCCAGCCGGTTAATGGCAATCAGCCCCAGCATTTT. Its translation: CASQPVNGNQPQHF.

The gene calls are TRBV6-6 and TRBJ1-6; weak D call: TRBD1 (5 bases). V lost 7 bases and J 7 bases, leaving 17 bases between the germline ends. The length of the CDR3 is 15 residues. Germline CDR1 MNHNY, CDR2 SVGAGI (reference sequence). CDR3 amino acids: CASTPAGRINSPLHF. DNA for the CDR3: TGTGCCAGCACTCCCGCGGGACGGATAAATTCACCCCTCCACTTT.

This clone appeared a single time. This sequence joins TRBV6-5 and TRBJ2-3; D is unclear. This CDR3 spans 15 amino acids. Germline values: CDR1 MNHEY, CDR2 SVGAGI. The V end was cut by 6 bases, the J end by 0 bases, with 13 bases between. The DNA of the CDR3 is TGTGCCAGCAGCCCACTACTATCTAGCACAGATACGCAGTATTTT. The encoded protein is CASSPLLSSTDTQYF.

This sequence joins TRBV9 and TRBJ2-1, with D tentatively TRBD2 (5 bases). The V end lost 0 bases, the J end lost 5 bases, and 15 bases lay between the germline ends. CDR3 length: 16 amino acids. The germline V gene has CDR1 SGDLS and CDR2 YYNGEE. CDR3 nucleotide sequence: TGTGCCAGCAGCGTAGCTGGCGGGCAAACTCACAATGAGCAGTTCTTC. Its protein is CASSVAGGQTHNEQFF.

V is TRBV27 and J is TRBJ2-2; D uncertain. The CDR3 contains 17 residues. V was clipped by 2 bases and J by 0 bases, with 13 bases between them. Per the germline V gene, CDR1 is MNHEY and CDR2 is SMNVEV (reference sequence). DNA for the CDR3: TGTGCCAGCAGTTTAAGGGCAGGCAAAACGAACACCGGGGAGCTGTTTTTT. Its protein is CASSLRAGKTNTGELFF.

This chain uses TRBV29-1 with TRBJ2-7, with D tentatively TRBD2 (7 bases). Germline loops: CDR1 SQVTM, CDR2 ANQGSEA. The ends were cut back, 7 bases at V and 2 bases at J, with 21 bases in the middle. CDR3 size: 15 residues. CDR3 sequence (DNA): TGCAGCGCGGTGGGACTGGGGGCGGGAGCCTACGAGCAGTACTTC. It yields the protein CSAVGLGAGAYEQYF.

This chain connects TRBV27 to TRBJ1-1; 7 bases line up with TRBD1. The CDR3 has 15 amino acids. The germline V gene encodes CDR1 MNHEY and CDR2 SMNVEV (reference sequence). J lost 4 bases, V lost 5 bases, and 10 bases had no gene match. CDR3 protein: CASSRGTGEVTEAFF. CDR3 nucleotide sequence: TGTGCCAGCAGTCGGGGAACAGGGGAGGTCACTGAAGCTTTCTTT.

V usage is TRBV5-5 and J usage is TRBJ1-6; no clear D gene. CDR3 length: 13 residues. V was shortened by 0 bases and J by 7 bases, with 5 bases between the two germline ends. Germline values: CDR1 SGHKS, CDR2 YYEKEE (reference sequence). DNA of the CDR3: TGTGCCAGCAGCTTGGATCGAAATTCACCCCTCCACTTT. It is translated as CASSLDRNSPLHF.

The chain combines TRBV12-3 or TRBV12-4 with TRBJ1-2; no clear D gene. The CDR3 length is 12 residues. With 6 bases removed from V and 4 bases from J, the gap between germline ends came to 9 bases. This CDR3 is CASSDGVYGYTF. For the CDR3, the DNA is TGTGCCAGCAGCGACGGGGTCTATGGCTACACCTTC.

The chain recombines TRBV27 with TRBJ2-4; 8 positions match TRBD2. In germline, CDR1 is MNHEY, CDR2 SMNVEV (reference sequence). The CDR3 extends over 17 amino acids. The V segment lost 5 bases and the J segment 5 bases; nucleotides outside the gene matches: 14. As DNA, the CDR3 is TGTGCCAGCAGTGCCTCGGGGGGGAGGACTAGCCAAAACATTCAGTACTTC. It specifies CASSASGGRTSQNIQYF.

The CDR3 bases are TGTGCCAGCAGCCGACGGACAGGGGCTGGGAATGAGCAGTTCTTC. It is translated as CASSRRTGAGNEQFF. The chain uses TRBV11-3 and TRBJ2-1; TRBD1 matches at 9 bases. Per the germline V gene, CDR1 is SGHNT and CDR2 is YENEEA. CDR3 length: 15 residues. V shed 5 bases and J 7 bases; nucleotides not matched to a gene: 9.

To note about this clone: Other DNA sequences of this sample code for an identical CDR3. J is TRBJ2-5 and V is TRBV18, with TRBD2 matching 11 bases. V gave up 1 base and J gave up 5 bases; unmatched junction bases: 3. Per germline, CDR1 KGHSH and CDR2 LQKENI. The CDR3 has 15 amino acids. The CDR3: CASSPQTSGKETQYF. As DNA, the CDR3 is TGTGCCAGCTCACCACAGACTAGCGGGAAGGAGACCCAGTACTTC. Full variable domain (rest looked up from reference TRBV18 and TRBJ2-5): NAGVMQNPRHLVRRRGQEARLRCSPMKGHSHVYWYRQLPEEGLKFMVYLQKENIIDESGMPKERFSAEFPKEGPSILRIQQVVRGDSAAYFCASSPQTSGKETQYFGPGTRLLVL.

The chain links TRBV7-8 to TRBJ1-1; D gene ambiguous. The V end lost 1 base, the J end lost 0 bases, and 6 bases lay between the germline ends. Germline V gives CDR1 SGHVS, CDR2 FQNEAQ. The CDR3 has 14 residues. CDR3 nucleotide sequence: TGTGCCAGCAGCTTAGTACAGATGAACACTGAAGCTTTCTTT. This gives the protein CASSLVQMNTEAFF. Using reference TRBV7-8 and TRBJ1-1 for the parts outside the CDR3, the full variable domain is GAGVSQSPRYKVAKRGQDVALRCDPISGHVSLFWYQQALGQGPEFLTYFQNEAQLDKSGLPSDRFFAERPEGSVSTLKIQRTQQEDSAVYLCASSLVQMNTEAFFGQGTRLTVV.

The chain is built from TRBV7-2 and TRBJ1-4, with D hard to call. The V gene lost 5 bases and the J gene lost 8 bases, with 15 bases spanning the gap. Per the germline V gene, CDR1 is SGHTA and CDR2 is FQGNSA. The CDR3 has 14 residues. CDR3 protein: CASSNLRAAEKLFF. DNA for the CDR3: TGTGCCAGCAGCAACCTTCGGGCCGCCGAAAAACTGTTTTTT.

The chain is built from TRBV13 and TRBJ2-1; 10 nucleotides match TRBD2. Germline V gives CDR1 PRHDT, CDR2 FYEKMQ (reference sequence). V shed 6 bases, J shed 7 bases, and the junction held 6 bases outside the gene matches. This CDR3 contains 14 residues. CDR3: CASREAGGWNEQFF. The CDR3 nucleotides are TGTGCCAGCAGAGAAGCGGGAGGGTGGAATGAGCAGTTCTTC. Combining the CDR3 with reference TRBV13 and TRBJ2-1 gives the whole variable domain AAGVIQSPRHLIKEKRETATLKCYPIPRHDTVYWYQQGPGQDPQFLISFYEKMQSDKGSIPDRFSAQQFSDYHSELNMSSLELGDSALYFCASREAGGWNEQFFGPGTRLTVL.

The V call is TRBV30, the J call TRBJ1-2, with a tentative D call TRBD1 (5 bases). The CDR3 covers 16 residues. The V gene's germline CDR1 is GTSNPN and CDR2 SVGIG (reference sequence). Deletions cut 3 bases from V and 1 base from J, with 18 bases between. The CDR3 reads CAWRVGPTHINYGYTF. CDR3 nucleotides: TGTGCCTGGAGAGTGGGGCCTACCCATATTAACTATGGCTACACCTTC.

CDR3 in DNA: TGTGCCAGCAGCTTAGGGACTAGCGACACAGATACGCAGTATTTT. Protein product: CASSLGTSDTDTQYF. The V call is TRBV7-9, the J call TRBJ2-3; TRBD2 matches 9 bases. The CDR3 is 15 amino acids. V shed 1 base, J shed 2 bases, and the junction held 1 base outside the gene matches. Germline V lookup: CDR1 SEHNR, CDR2 FQNEAQ (reference sequence).

This chain joins TRBV7-9 and TRBJ2-7; D is tentatively TRBD1 or TRBD2 (5 bases each). CDR1 is SEHNR and CDR2 is FQNEAQ in the germline V gene (reference sequence). The CDR3 is 15 residues long. Trimming removed 5 bases from V and 0 bases from J, with 14 bases in between. The CDR3 is CASSKPGTTSYEQYF. In DNA form, the CDR3 reads TGTGCCAGCAGCAAACCGGGGACGACCTCCTACGAGCAGTACTTC.

The chain carries TRBV27 and TRBJ2-3; D uncertain. The CDR3 sequence is 14 residues long. V was shortened by 5 bases and J by 2 bases, with 11 bases between the two germline ends. CDR1 and CDR2 from the germline V gene are MNHEY and SMNVEV (reference sequence). The CDR3 loop reads CASSNIGLTDTQYF. The CDR3 bases are TGTGCCAGCAGTAATATAGGGCTCACAGATACGCAGTATTTT.

The chain is built from TRBV20-1 and TRBJ1-1, with a tentative D call TRBD1 (6 bases). V was trimmed by 3 bases and J by 3 bases, leaving 14 bases between them. Germline V gene sequence: CDR1 DFQATT, CDR2 SNEGSKA (reference sequence). This CDR3 is built from 14 residues. The CDR3 sequence: CSASRTGLYTEAFF. In DNA, the CDR3 is TGCAGTGCTAGTCGTACAGGGTTGTACACTGAAGCTTTCTTT.

This clone has only one observation. The chain employs TRBV3-1 (or the pseudogene TRBV3-2) and TRBJ2-2; 10 bases are a match to TRBD2. Germline-derived CDR1 and CDR2 are LGHDT and YNNKEL (reference sequence). CDR3 length: 17 amino acids. With 4 bases clipped from V and 2 bases from J, the junction kept 7 bases outside the gene matches. The DNA for the CDR3 is TGTGCCAGCAGCCCCCTTAGGACTAGCGGAAACACCGGGGAGCTGTTTTTT. Protein sequence: CASSPLRTSGNTGELFF.

The V gene is TRBV13, the J gene TRBJ2-7, with a possible D match to TRBD2 (6 bases). The CDR3 runs 15 residues. The germline gives CDR1 PRHDT, CDR2 FYEKMQ (reference sequence). The ends were cut back, 5 bases at V and 6 bases at J, with 20 bases in the middle. The CDR3 sequence: CASSLLGGPLGEQYF. CDR3 bases: TGTGCCAGCAGCCTTTTGGGAGGCCCCCTTGGCGAGCAGTACTTC.

The sample holds one count of this clone. The gene calls are TRBV19 and TRBJ1-2; 7 nucleotides agree with TRBD1. V lost 9 bases and J lost 3; bases outside the gene matches: 10. Germline V CDR1 and CDR2: LNHDA, SQIVND (reference sequence). This CDR3 contains 14 residues. The CDR3 DNA sequence: TGTGCCAGCAAAAAACAGGGGTTGGACTATGGCTACACCTTC. This translates into CASKKQGLDYGYTF. Based on the CDR3 plus reference TRBV19 and TRBJ1-2, the full variable domain is DGGITQSPKYLFRKEGQNVTLSCEQNLNHDAMYWYRQDPGQGLRLIYYSQIVNDFQKGDIAEGYSVSREKKESFPLTVTSAQKNPTAFYLCASKKQGLDYGYTFGSGTRLTVV.